This T cell receptor (beta chain) was identified in a study of cytomegalovirus exposure and HLA in healthy donors. Study-wide findings and caveats: Researchers counted 164 TCR beta chains as cytomegalovirus-associated. The authors considered a cluster of highly shared sequence variants likely to be a sequencing artifact.

Germline CDR1 reads SGHDT; CDR2 reads YYEEEE. The CDR3 is 13 amino acids. Losses at the gene ends were 3 bases for V and 9 bases for J; bases not matched to a gene: 7. Researchers ran the PCR with 60 Vbeta and 13 Jbeta primers. Study processing details: About 11 million shared chains were among the roughly 80 million unique TCR beta chains that a later analysis counted. Assay: immunoSEQ multiplex PCR; the TCRdb copy retains only in-frame clones and omits some. Clone size and the V and J calls come from that table; the DNA yielded D and trimming. The sample has approximately 180,000 clones, around 75% seen once. This clone occurred once. No antigen is known for it.

This chain connects TRBV5-6 to TRBJ1-2; 8 bases are shared with TRBD1. Sample: PBMCs. The sequence was obtained from a woman aged 30 to 39 in good health and CMV-seronegative. In DNA, the CDR3 is TGTGCCAGCAGCTACAGGGGGACCGACCGCTACACCTTC. Encoded protein: CASSYRGTDRYTF.